A selection of T cell receptor beta chains follows, all from one sample in a study of T cell responses to AZD1222 COVID-19 vaccine. The data were produced by immunoSEQ multiplex PCR, yet TCRdb's version contains in-frame clones alone and is incomplete. The sample includes 95,000 to 150,000 clones, around 83% of them seen just once. This specimen was peripheral blood, taken 28 days after the second AZD1222 dose. The receptors come from an adult who received the AZD1222 COVID-19 vaccine. CDR3s include the opening cysteine and the closing phenylalanine or tryptophan. The order of the fields is J gene, V gene, CDR3 protein.

TRBJ2-7,TRBV5-1,CASSSRPGNTLGEQYF
TRBJ2-7,TRBV7-8,CASSPQGTPYEQYF
TRBJ1-1,TRBV10-3,CAISAGPADPTSTEAFF
TRBJ2-5,TRBV5-1,CASSPAASGGETQYF
TRBJ1-2,TRBV11-1,CASSSRGDRPYGYTF
TRBJ1-6,TRBV7-3,CASSSDRDYNSPLHF
TRBJ2-2,TRBV3-1/TRBV3-2,CASSQYTSGGATGELFF
TRBJ1-2,TRBV10-2,CASSGGGVYGYTF
TRBJ1-1,TRBV20-1,CSARGGIRAFF
TRBJ1-2,TRBV5-1,CASSLSLEGSVGYTF
TRBJ1-2,TRBV7-8,CASSNGRNNYGYTF
TRBJ2-6,TRBV7-6,CASSQTGPGANVLTF
TRBJ2-7,TRBV5-1,CASRRGTGESYEQYF
TRBJ1-5,TRBV27,CASSLQGRIQPQHF
TRBJ2-2,TRBV11-2,CASSAGGKVTGELFF
TRBJ2-7,TRBV3-1/TRBV3-2,CASTHRPHQYEQYF
TRBJ1-1,TRBV5-1,CASSLGGGYQNTEAFF
TRBJ2-1,TRBV28,CASSPERGWAYNEQFF
TRBJ1-4,TRBV25-1,CASSDPGDEKLFF
TRBJ2-1,TRBV5-8,CASSLGSQSSYNEQFF
TRBJ1-5,TRBV27,CASSPRGFGPQHF
TRBJ1-2,TRBV7-8,CASGLTGEGYTF
TRBJ2-7,TRBV2,CASTGRTLSYEQYF
TRBJ2-1,TRBV6-6,CASSILQRSSYNEQFF
TRBJ1-3,TRBV9,CASSVPTGGGKNTIYF
TRBJ2-1,TRBV5-1,CASSLGKDNEQFF
TRBJ1-4,TRBV29-1,CSVEYRNEKLFF
TRBJ2-2,TRBV7-2,CASSSMKAGSPGELFF
TRBJ1-1,TRBV6-5,CASSLSGIMNTEAFF
TRBJ1-1,TRBV12-5,CASGFYTEAFF
TRBJ1-4,TRBV7-9,CASRATGRWWEKLFF
TRBJ2-1,TRBV19,CASRTDPNEQFF
TRBJ1-5,TRBV6-5,CASSPGTGWNQPQHF
TRBJ2-5,TRBV25-1,CASSERSKGTQYF
TRBJ1-2,TRBV5-1,CASRRGQDYGYTF
TRBJ2-3,TRBV2,CASSEVPAGASTDTQYF
TRBJ1-5,TRBV6-5,CASRRTGSNQPQHF
TRBJ2-3,TRBV19,CASSIGQYGSDTQYF
TRBJ2-3,TRBV9,CASSVGRTDTQYF
TRBJ2-7,TRBV5-6,CASSLGGYEQYF
TRBJ2-2,TRBV7-3,CASSLGRGTGELFF
TRBJ1-5,TRBV18,CASSPSQDQPQHF